The clone carrying this TCR beta chain was seen many times. Its antigen is unidentified. Individual cDNA molecules each received unique molecular identifiers attached to them. TCRdb recomputed calls from the 5' RACE reads with MiXCR, one row per CDR3 protein. The sample contains tens of thousands of distinct CDR3 sequences, approximately 5.9% of which appear only once. The data were taken from a study of early T cells in non-severe SARS-CoV-2 infection. Across the study: Sequencing of bulk RNA from unsorted whole blood was done, without chain pairing. Study-level findings and limits: Database matching using VDJdb favored anti-spike CD8 responses, with private and CD4 specificities left missing.

The CDR3 loop spans 14 amino acids. Deletions cut 2 bases from V and 1 base from J, with 8 bases between. Germline loops: CDR1 MNHEY, CDR2 SVGEGT. The V and J genes are TRBV6-2 or TRBV6-3 and TRBJ1-1; D uncertain. The TCR originated in an adult who was a healthcare worker with PCR-confirmed SARS-CoV-2 infection or an uninfected control (not recorded which). Sequencing was performed on whole blood, taken at baseline. Here the CDR3 reads CASSYMLWNTEAFF. DNA for the CDR3: TGTGCCAGCAGTTACATGTTGTGGAACACTGAAGCTTTCTTT.